This entry describes one T cell receptor beta chain. The authors' processing: Amplification of reference gene primers provided the estimated nucleated cell counts. Sequencing used immunoSEQ multiplex PCR; TCRdb keeps in-frame clones, though not all of them. V and J calls and clone size are as listed in that table; D and trimming were resolved from the DNA. The table shows 200,000 to 250,000 clones, with roughly 80% occurring only once. The data were taken from a study of blood T cell repertoires in COVID-19. The wider study: COVID-19 samples from acute and convalescent phases originated in the United States, Italy and Spain. In each case, the material was cDNA or gDNA derived from T cells, B-cell-depleted T cells, or PBMCs.

V shed 8 bases and J shed 4 bases, with 14 bases lying between them. In germline, CDR1 is MNHEY, CDR2 SMNVEV (reference sequence). The CDR3 length is 14 residues. The chain couples TRBV27 to TRBJ1-4; possible D gene TRBD1, 6 bases. Sequencing input: peripheral blood. The clonotype originates from a woman aged 55 to 70 with active or convalescent COVID-19. The CDR3 sequence is CASGVPGHNEKLFF. CDR3 sequence (DNA): TGTGCCAGCGGCGTTCCGGGACATAATGAAAAACTGTTTTTT.